This T cell receptor beta chain was found in a study of blood T cell repertoires in COVID-19. The J segment lost 2 bases and the V segment lost 5 bases, leaving 5 bases of the junction unmatched. This CDR3 has 14 amino acids. Germline loops: CDR1 SGHTA, CDR2 FQGNSA. Assay used: immunoSEQ multiplex PCR; TCRdb lists only in-frame clones, some missing. Of some 71,000 clones listed, 75% to 90% were seen once; the top ten hold 1.5% to 2%. The TCR comes from a young man with acute or convalescent COVID-19. Sequenced sample: peripheral blood. J is TRBJ2-5 and V is TRBV7-2; 7 bases align to TRBD1. The CDR3 sequence is CASSAQGLQETQYF. The CDR3 coding sequence is TGTGCCAGCAGCGCACAGGGGCTACAAGAGACCCAGTACTTC.